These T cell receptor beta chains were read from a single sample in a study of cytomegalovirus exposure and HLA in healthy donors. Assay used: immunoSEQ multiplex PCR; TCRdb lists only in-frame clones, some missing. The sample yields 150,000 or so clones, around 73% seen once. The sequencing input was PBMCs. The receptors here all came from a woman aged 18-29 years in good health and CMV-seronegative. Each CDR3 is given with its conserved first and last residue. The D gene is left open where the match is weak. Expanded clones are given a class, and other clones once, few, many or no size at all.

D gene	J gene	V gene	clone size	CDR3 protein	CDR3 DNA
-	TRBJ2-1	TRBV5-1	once	CASSFLSSRLDNEQFF	TGCGCCAGCAGCTTTCTTAGCAGTCGCCTGGACAATGAGCAGTTCTTC
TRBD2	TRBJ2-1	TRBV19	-	CASSIETSGTYNEQFF	TGTGCCAGTAGTATAGAGACTAGCGGGACCTACAATGAGCAGTTCTTC
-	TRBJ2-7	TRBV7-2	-	CASSLAGGAAYEQYF	TGTGCCAGCAGCTTAGCGGGGGGGGCGGCCTACGAGCAGTACTTC
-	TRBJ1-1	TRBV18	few	CASSRGSTEAFF	TGTGCCAGCTCAAGGGGGAGCACTGAAGCTTTCTTT
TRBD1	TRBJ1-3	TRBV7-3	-	CASSVSGQVRNTIYF	TGTGCCAGCAGCGTATCGGGACAGGTGAGGAACACCATATATTTT
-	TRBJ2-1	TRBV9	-	CASSAGAMGGRYNEQFF	TGTGCCAGCAGCGCCGGCGCCATGGGGGGGCGATACAATGAGCAGTTCTTC
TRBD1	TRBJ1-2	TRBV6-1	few	CASSVKRDRNYGYTF	TGTGCCAGCAGCGTTAAACGGGACAGGAACTATGGCTACACCTTC
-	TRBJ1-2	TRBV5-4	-	CASSLLAGYSYGYTF	TGTGCCAGCAGCTTGTTAGCAGGGTATAGCTATGGCTACACCTTC
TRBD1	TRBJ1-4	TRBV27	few	CASRLSGTVNEKLFF	TGTGCCAGCAGGCTATCCGGGACAGTCAATGAAAAACTGTTTTTT
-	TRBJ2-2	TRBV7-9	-	CASSPDRVGGELFF	TGTGCCAGCAGCCCAGACAGAGTTGGCGGGGAGCTGTTTTTT
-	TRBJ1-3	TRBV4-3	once	CASSQVPGRGSGNTIYF	TGCGCCAGCAGCCAAGTCCCAGGACGGGGCTCTGGAAACACCATATATTTT
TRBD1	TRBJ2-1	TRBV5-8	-	CASSWRDRSPGEQFF	TGTGCCAGCAGCTGGCGGGACAGGTCCCCGGGGGAGCAGTTCTTC
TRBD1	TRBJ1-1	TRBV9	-	CASSDYRGVAFF	TGTGCCAGCAGCGATTACAGGGGCGTTGCTTTCTTT
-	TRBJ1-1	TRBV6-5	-	CASSFRTEAFF	TGTGCCAGCAGTTTCCGCACTGAAGCTTTCTTT
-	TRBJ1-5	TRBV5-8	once	CASSLVTGGQPQHF	TGTGCCAGCAGCTTGGTTACAGGTGGCCAGCCCCAGCATTTT
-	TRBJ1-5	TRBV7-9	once	CSSSLTRQPQHF	TGTTCCAGCAGCTTGACTCGCCAGCCCCAGCATTTT
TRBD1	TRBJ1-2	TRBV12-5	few	CASGPDREGGYTF	TGTGCTAGTGGACCCGACAGGGAAGGAGGCTACACCTTC
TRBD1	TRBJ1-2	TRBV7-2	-	CASSLGQAFYGYTF	TGTGCCAGCAGCCTAGGACAGGCCTTCTATGGCTACACCTTC
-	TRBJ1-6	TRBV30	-	CAWSVGQTNSPLHF	TGTGCCTGGAGTGTGGGGCAGACTAATTCACCCCTCCACTTT
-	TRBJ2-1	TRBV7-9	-	CASSAYQGPPGNEQFF	TGTGCCAGCAGCGCATACCAGGGCCCTCCGGGCAATGAGCAGTTCTTC
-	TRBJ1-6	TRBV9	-	CASTGTDNSPLHF	TGTGCCAGCACGGGAACCGATAATTCACCCCTCCACTTT
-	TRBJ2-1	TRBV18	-	CASSPRLMSGYGGDEQFF	TGTGCCAGCTCACCACGGCTTATGAGCGGCTACGGTGGGGATGAGCAGTTCTTC
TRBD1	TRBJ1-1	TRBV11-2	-	CASSIDRGPTEAFF	TGTGCCAGCAGCATCGACAGGGGGCCCACTGAAGCTTTCTTT
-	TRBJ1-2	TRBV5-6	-	CASSSYSTGNYGYTF	TGTGCCAGCAGCTCCTACTCCACAGGGAACTATGGCTACACCTTC
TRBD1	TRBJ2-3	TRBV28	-	CASSPRTGASNTQYF	TGTGCCAGCAGTCCGAGGACAGGGGCGTCAAATACGCAGTATTTT
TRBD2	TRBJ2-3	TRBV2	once	CASSRLAGDRDTQYF	TGTGCCAGCAGTAGACTAGCGGGAGATCGGGATACGCAGTATTTT
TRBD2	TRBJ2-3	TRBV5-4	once	CASSVGLAGGEDTQYF	TGTGCCAGCAGCGTGGGACTAGCGGGGGGGGAAGATACGCAGTATTTT
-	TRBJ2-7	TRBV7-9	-	CASSFLYEQYF	TGTGCCAGCAGCTTCCTCTACGAGCAGTACTTC